This TCR beta chain was sequenced in a study of cytomegalovirus exposure and HLA in healthy donors. Study results and limitations: The later analysis indicated that the majority of CMV-associated TCR beta chains appeared HLA-restricted.

The primer mix had 60 Vbeta and 13 Jbeta primers. The method was immunoSEQ multiplex PCR; TCRdb's version includes in-frame clones alone and lacks a portion of them. The profile shows over 150,000 clones, more than 65% of them singletons. In regard to this clone: Its specificity is unknown.

CDR1 and CDR2 from the germline V gene are GTSNPN and SVGIG (reference sequence). CDR3 length equals 15 residues. V was shortened by 3 bases and J by 3 bases, with 17 bases between the two germline ends. The receptor was isolated from a girl aged 2 to 10 in good health and CMV-seropositive. The sequenced material came from PBMCs. The V call is TRBV30, the J call TRBJ1-2; no firm D call. In DNA form, the CDR3 reads TGTGCCTGGAGCCTAGGACGGCACGGGGACTATGGCTACACCTTC. This gives the protein CAWSLGRHGDYGYTF.